One and the same sample provided the 5 T cell receptor beta chains below, sequenced in a study of beta chain features in type 1 diabetes. Study-wide findings and caveats: A moderate, significant TCRB CDR3 shortening appeared in type 1 diabetes across four CD4+ subsets.

The antigens of these receptors remain unknown. Expressed TCRB transcripts were sequenced after all isolated RNA was converted to cDNA. Clones were sequenced by immunoSEQ multiplex PCR, and TCRdb holds only the in-frame ones, with some missing. The data contain approximately 260,000 clones, around 22% of them singletons. The sequenced sample was naive CD4+ T cells from blood. The receptors shown here come from a woman aged 25-40 years with type 1 diabetes.

The rearrangement links TRBV30 to TRBJ2-1; D is perhaps TRBD1 (6 bases). Germline V gene lookup returns CDR1 GTSNPN and CDR2 SVGIG (reference sequence). CDR3 length: 15 amino acids. The V gene lost 4 bases and the J gene lost 0 bases, with 13 bases spanning the gap. CDR3 sequence: CAWTSGTSSYNEQFF. CDR3 DNA sequence: TGTGCCTGGACCTCCGGGACAAGCTCCTACAATGAGCAGTTCTTC.

This clone was detected a few times. V is TRBV30 and J is TRBJ1-2; 10 nucleotides match TRBD1. This CDR3 comprises 13 residues. Germline assignment: CDR1 GTSNPN and CDR2 SVGIG (reference sequence). The junction had 3 bases not matched to a gene; V was cut back by 5 bases and J by 3 bases. The CDR3 nucleotides read TGTGCCTGGGCGACAGGGGGCCACTATGGCTACACCTTC. Translating gives CAWATGGHYGYTF.

The gene calls are TRBV30 and TRBJ1-4; D gene unclear. This CDR3 is 13 amino acids long. Trimming removed 0 bases at V and 12 bases at J, with 14 bases between. Germline V gives CDR1 GTSNPN, CDR2 SVGIG (reference sequence). As DNA, the CDR3 is TGTGCCTGGAGTGTAAAAACGGCTGCGGAACTGTTTTTT. Protein product: CAWSVKTAAELFF.

This clone occurred a few times. This chain joins TRBV28 and TRBJ2-7; D is possibly TRBD1 (7 bases). From germline, CDR1 is MDHEN and CDR2 SYDVKM. This CDR3 contains 14 residues. V was shortened by 6 bases and J by 2 bases, with 14 bases between the two germline ends. Here the CDR3 reads CASSQGGRAYEQYF. In DNA form, the CDR3 reads TGTGCCAGCAGCCAGGGGGGCAGGGCCTACGAGCAGTACTTC.

This clone came up a few times. The chain uses TRBV5-6 and TRBJ2-1; the D is unclear. The V gene's germline CDR1 is SGHDT and CDR2 YYEEEE. This CDR3 comprises 13 residues. The germline V and J ends were trimmed by 4 bases and 5 bases, with 10 bases remaining between them. The CDR3 coding sequence is TGTGCCAGCAGCCCTAGACCAGACAATGAGCAGTTCTTC. The encoded protein is CASSPRPDNEQFF.